This TCR beta chain was captured by sequencing in a study of immune evolution from preneoplasia to lung adenocarcinoma. Turning to this clone: Its antigen is currently unknown.

Profiled with immunoSEQ multiplex PCR; TCRdb holds only in-frame clones, not every one. The table has some 800 clones, 35% to 45% seen once. Study-level results: Normal lung had highest clonality; later lesions appeared denser, more diverse. From normal lung to invasive adenocarcinoma, top clone frequencies appeared to decrease.

Resections took place in Japan or China from the mid-2010s to the late 2010s. H&E slides confirmed each diagnosis, reviewed by two pathologists independently. V trimming: 5 bases; J trimming: 9 bases; junction bases outside the gene matches: 11. From germline, CDR1 is SGHTA and CDR2 FQGTGA. This CDR3 spans 15 amino acids. This TCR derives from a person in their fifties or sixties with lung adenocarcinoma. Material: FFPE normal lung tissue adjacent to the tumor. The chain carries TRBV7-3 and TRBJ2-1, with TRBD2 matching over 9 bases. The CDR3 DNA follows: TGTGCCAGCAGCCTAGAGGGGACTAGCTTTGGTGAGCAGTTCTTC. Its translation is CASSLEGTSFGEQFF.